This TCR beta chain was sequenced in a study of shared clonotypes between healthy human individuals. The CDR3 runs 14 residues. Trimming removed 6 bases from V and 2 bases from J; junction bases left unmatched: 3. Per the germline V gene, CDR1 is SNHLY and CDR2 is FYNNEI. Of note for this clone: The same CDR3 is also encoded by other DNA sequences in this sample.

The protocol was immunoSEQ multiplex PCR, while the TCRdb copy is restricted to in-frame clones and leaves out a portion. Found here are about 710,000 clones, 73% of them singletons; the top ten hold around 2%. The J gene is TRBJ2-2, the V gene TRBV2; the match to TRBD1 covers 7 bases. This sequence was found in a woman aged 25 to 45 in good health. The material sequenced was memory CD4+ T cells sorted from blood. The subset: CD45RA-negative fraction. The CDR3 DNA sequence: TGTGCCAGCAGGGGGGACAGCAACACCGGGGAGCTGTTTTTT. It yields the protein CASRGDSNTGELFF.